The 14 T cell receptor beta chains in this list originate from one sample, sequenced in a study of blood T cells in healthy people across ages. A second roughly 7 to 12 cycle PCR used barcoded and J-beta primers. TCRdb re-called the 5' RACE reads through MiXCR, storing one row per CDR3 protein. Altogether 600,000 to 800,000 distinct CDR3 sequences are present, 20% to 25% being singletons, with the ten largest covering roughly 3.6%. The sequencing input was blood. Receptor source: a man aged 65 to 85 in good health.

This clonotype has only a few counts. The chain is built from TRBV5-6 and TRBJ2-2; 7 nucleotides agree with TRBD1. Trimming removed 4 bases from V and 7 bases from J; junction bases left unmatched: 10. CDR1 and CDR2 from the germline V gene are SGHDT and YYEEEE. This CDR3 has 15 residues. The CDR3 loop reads CASSTTGQVGGELFF. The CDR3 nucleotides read TGTGCCAGCAGCACCACCGGACAGGTTGGCGGGGAGCTGTTTTTT.

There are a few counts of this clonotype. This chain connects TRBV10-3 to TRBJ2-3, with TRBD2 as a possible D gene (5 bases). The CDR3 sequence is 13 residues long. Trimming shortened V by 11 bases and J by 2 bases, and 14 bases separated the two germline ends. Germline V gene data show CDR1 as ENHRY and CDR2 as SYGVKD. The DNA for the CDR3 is TGTGCCTCGGAGGCAGAGCTCACAGATACGCAGTATTTT. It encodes CASEAELTDTQYF.

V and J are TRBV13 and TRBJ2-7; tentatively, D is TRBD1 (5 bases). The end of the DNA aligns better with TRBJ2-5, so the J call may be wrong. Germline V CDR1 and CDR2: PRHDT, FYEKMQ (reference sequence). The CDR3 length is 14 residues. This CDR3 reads CASNRRTLQETQYF. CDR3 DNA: TGTGCCAGCAACCGGCGGACACTACAAGAGACCCAGTACTTC.

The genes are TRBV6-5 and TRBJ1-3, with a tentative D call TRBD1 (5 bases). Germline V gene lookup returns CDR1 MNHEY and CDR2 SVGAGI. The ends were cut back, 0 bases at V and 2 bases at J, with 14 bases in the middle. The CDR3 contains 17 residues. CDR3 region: CASSYSPLGAAGNTIYF. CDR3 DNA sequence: TGTGCCAGCAGTTACTCGCCCTTAGGGGCGGCTGGAAACACCATATATTTT.

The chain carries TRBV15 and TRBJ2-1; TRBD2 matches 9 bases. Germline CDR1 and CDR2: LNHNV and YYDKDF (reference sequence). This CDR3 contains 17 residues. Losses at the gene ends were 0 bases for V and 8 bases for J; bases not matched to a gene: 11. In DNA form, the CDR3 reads TGTGCCACCAGCAGAGATATCGGGCTAGCGGGACTTGATGAGCAGTTCTTC. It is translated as CATSRDIGLAGLDEQFF.

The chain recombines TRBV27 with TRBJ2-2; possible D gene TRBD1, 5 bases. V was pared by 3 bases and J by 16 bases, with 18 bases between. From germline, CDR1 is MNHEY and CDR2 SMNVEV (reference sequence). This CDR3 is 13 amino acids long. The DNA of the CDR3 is TGTGCCAGCAGTTTCCAAGGCCAGACAGTTCAGTTTTTT. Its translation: CASSFQGQTVQFF.

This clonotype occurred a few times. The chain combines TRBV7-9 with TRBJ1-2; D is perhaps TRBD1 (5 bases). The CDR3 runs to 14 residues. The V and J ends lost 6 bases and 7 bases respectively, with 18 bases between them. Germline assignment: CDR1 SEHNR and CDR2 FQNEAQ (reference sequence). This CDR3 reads CASRPGTDPLGYTF. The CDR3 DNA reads TGTGCCAGCAGACCCGGGACGGATCCGCTTGGCTACACCTTC.

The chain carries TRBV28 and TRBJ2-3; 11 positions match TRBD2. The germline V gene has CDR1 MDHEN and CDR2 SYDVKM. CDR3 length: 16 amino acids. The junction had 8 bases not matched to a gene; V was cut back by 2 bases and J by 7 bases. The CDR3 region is CASSLRTSGPQNTQYF. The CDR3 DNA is TGTGCCAGCAGTTTAAGGACTAGCGGGCCTCAGAATACGCAGTATTTT.

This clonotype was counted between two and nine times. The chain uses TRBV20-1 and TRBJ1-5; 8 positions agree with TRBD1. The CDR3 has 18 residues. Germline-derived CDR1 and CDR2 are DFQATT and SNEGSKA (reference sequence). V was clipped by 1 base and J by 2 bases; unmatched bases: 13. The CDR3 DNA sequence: TGCAGTGCTAGAGCCCTAAAGGACAGGGTCAAGGGCAATCAGCCCCAGCATTTT. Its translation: CSARALKDRVKGNQPQHF.

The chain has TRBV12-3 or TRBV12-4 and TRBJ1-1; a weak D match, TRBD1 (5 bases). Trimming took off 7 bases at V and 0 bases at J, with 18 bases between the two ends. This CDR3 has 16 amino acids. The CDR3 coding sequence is TGTGCCAGCACCCCGGGGCAGGGTATTTTGAACACTGAAGCTTTCTTT. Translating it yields CASTPGQGILNTEAFF.

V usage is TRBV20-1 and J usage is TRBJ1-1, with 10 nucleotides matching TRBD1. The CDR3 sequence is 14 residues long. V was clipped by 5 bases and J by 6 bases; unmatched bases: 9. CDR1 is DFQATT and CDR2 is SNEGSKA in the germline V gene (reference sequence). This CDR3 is CSAPRQGAIAEAFF. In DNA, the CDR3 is TGCAGTGCTCCGCGACAGGGGGCGATCGCTGAAGCTTTCTTT.

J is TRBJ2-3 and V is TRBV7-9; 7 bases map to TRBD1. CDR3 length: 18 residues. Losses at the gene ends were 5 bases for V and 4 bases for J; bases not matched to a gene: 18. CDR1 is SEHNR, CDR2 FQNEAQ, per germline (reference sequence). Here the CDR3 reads CASSLGTVATTTPDTQYF. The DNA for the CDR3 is TGTGCCAGCAGCCTGGGGACAGTCGCCACCACAACCCCAGATACGCAGTATTTT.

This chain's CDR3 is CATSDASGLENIQYF. The CDR3 coding sequence is TGTGCCACCAGTGATGCGTCGGGGCTGGAAAACATTCAGTACTTC. The rearrangement joins TRBV24-1 to TRBJ2-4; D may correspond to TRBD1 or TRBD2 (5 bases each). V dropped 3 bases and J dropped 5 bases, with 13 bases sitting between them. The CDR3 is made up of 15 amino acids. Germline CDR1 KGHDR, CDR2 SFDVKD.

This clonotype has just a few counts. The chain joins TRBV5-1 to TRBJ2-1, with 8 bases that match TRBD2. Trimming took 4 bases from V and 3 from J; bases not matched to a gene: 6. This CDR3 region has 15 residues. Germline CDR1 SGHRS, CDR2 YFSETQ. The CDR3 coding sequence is TGCGCCAGCAGCGAAACTAGCGGATTCTACAATGAGCAGTTCTTC. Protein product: CASSETSGFYNEQFF. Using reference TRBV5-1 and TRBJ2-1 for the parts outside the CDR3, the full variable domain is KAGVTQTPRYLIKTRGQQVTLSCSPISGHRSVSWYQQTPGQGLQFLFEYFSETQRNKGNFPGRFSGRQFSNSRSEMNVSTLELGDSALYLCASSETSGFYNEQFFGPGTRLTVL.